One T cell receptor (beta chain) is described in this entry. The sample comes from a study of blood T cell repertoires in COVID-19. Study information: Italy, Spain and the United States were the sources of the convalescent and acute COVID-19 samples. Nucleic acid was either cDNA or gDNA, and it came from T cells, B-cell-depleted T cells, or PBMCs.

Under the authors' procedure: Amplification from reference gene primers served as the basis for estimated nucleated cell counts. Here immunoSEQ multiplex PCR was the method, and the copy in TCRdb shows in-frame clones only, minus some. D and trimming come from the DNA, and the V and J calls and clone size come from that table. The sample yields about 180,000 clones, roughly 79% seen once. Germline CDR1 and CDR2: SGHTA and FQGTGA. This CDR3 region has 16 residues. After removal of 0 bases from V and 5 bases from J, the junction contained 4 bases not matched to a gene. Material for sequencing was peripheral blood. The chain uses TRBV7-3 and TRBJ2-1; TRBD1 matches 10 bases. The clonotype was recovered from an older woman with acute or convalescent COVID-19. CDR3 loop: CASSLTGQGPNNEQFF. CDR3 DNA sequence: TGTGCCAGCAGCTTAACGGGACAGGGGCCAAACAATGAGCAGTTCTTC.